Given below is one T cell receptor (beta chain) in context. Profiled with immunoSEQ multiplex PCR; TCRdb holds only in-frame clones, not every one. The sample includes 20,000 or so clones, about nine tenths seen only once; the top ten take almost 8%. The record originates from a study of PD-1 and CTLA-4 blockade in melanoma. The CDR3 covers 17 residues. Germline assignment: CDR1 LNHDA and CDR2 SQIVND (reference sequence). V lost 3 bases and J lost 2; bases outside the gene matches: 10. The chain employs TRBV19 and TRBJ1-5; 7 nucleotides agree with TRBD1. The receptor was derived from a human donor with melanoma. Sequenced material: CD8+ T cells from peripheral blood, taken before anti-PD-1 treatment. The CDR3, as DNA: TGTGCCAGTAGTATCCCCCAGGGGGTTGAGGGCAATCAGCCCCAGCATTTT. This gives the protein CASSIPQGVEGNQPQHF.